This TCR beta chain came from a study of cytomegalovirus exposure and HLA in healthy donors. The PCR was carried out with 60 Vbeta primers and 13 Jbeta primers. Assay used: immunoSEQ multiplex PCR; TCRdb lists only in-frame clones, some missing. The top ten clones hold 1% of a sample with about 160,000 clones, less than 85% of them seen once. The CDR3 has 14 amino acids. From germline, CDR1 is SGHAT and CDR2 FQNNGV. The J segment lost 3 bases and the V segment lost 5 bases, leaving 3 bases of the junction unmatched. The chain is built from TRBV11-2 and TRBJ2-1; 8 bases map to TRBD1. The sequence was obtained from a boy younger than 10 in good health and CMV-seronegative. The sample comprised PBMCs. In DNA, the CDR3 is TGTGCCAGCAGCCGGGGACAGGACTACAATGAGCAGTTCTTC. As protein: CASSRGQDYNEQFF.